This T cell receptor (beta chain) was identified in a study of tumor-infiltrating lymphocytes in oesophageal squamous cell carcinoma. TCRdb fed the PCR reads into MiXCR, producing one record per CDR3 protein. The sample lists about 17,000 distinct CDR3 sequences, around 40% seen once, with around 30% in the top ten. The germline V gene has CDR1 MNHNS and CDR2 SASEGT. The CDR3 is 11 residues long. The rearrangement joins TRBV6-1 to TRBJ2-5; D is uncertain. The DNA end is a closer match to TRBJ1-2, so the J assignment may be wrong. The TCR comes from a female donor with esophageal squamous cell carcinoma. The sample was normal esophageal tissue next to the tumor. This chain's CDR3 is CASVLKRVYTF. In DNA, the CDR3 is TGTGCCAGCGTTCTGAAAAGAGTCTACACCTTC.